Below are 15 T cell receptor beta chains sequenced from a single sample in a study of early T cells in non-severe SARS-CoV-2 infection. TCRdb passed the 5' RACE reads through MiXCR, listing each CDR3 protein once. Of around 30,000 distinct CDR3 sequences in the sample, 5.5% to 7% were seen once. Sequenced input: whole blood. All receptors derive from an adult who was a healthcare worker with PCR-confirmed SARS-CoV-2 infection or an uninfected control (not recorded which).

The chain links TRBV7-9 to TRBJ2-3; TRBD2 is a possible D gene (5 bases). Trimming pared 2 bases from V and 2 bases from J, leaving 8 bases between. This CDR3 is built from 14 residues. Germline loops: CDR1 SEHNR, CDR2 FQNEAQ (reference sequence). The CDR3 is CASSLTGSTDTQYF. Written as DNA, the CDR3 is TGTGCCAGCAGCTTAACGGGGTCCACAGATACGCAGTATTTT.

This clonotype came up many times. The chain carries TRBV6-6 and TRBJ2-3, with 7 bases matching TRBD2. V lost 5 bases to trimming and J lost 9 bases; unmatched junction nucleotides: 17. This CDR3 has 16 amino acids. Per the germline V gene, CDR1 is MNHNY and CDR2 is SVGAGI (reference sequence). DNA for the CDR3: TGTGCCAGCAGTCCCCGGGGAGGGAGCGGGGAAGGCACGCAGTATTTT. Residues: CASSPRGGSGEGTQYF.

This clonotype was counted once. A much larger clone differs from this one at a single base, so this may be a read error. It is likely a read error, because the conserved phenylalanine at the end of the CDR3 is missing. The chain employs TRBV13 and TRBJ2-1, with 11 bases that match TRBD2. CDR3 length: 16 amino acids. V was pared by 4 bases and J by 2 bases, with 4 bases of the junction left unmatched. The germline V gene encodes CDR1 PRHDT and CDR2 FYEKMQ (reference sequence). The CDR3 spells CASSSQLAGAYNEQFS. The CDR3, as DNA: TGTGCCAGCAGCTCCCAACTAGCGGGGGCCTACAATGAGCAGTTCTCC.

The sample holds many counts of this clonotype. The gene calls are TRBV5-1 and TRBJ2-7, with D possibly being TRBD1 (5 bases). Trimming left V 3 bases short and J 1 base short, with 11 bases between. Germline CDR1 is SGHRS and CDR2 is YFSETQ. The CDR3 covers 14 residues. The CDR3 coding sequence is TGCGCCAGCAGCTATACCTCAGGGTCCTACGAGCAGTACTTC. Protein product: CASSYTSGSYEQYF.

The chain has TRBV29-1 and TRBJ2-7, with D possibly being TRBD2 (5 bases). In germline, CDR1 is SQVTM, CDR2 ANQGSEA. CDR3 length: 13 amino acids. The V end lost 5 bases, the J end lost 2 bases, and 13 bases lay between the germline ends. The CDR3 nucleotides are TGCAGCGTTAGTTTGAAGCGGACCTACGAGCAGTACTTC. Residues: CSVSLKRTYEQYF.

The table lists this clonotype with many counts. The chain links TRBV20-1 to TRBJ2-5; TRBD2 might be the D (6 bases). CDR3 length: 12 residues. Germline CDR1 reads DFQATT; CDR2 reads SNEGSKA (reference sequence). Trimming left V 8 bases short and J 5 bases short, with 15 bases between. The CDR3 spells CSILRGGETQYF. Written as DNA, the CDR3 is TGCAGTATTTTGCGGGGCGGGGAGACCCAGTACTTC.

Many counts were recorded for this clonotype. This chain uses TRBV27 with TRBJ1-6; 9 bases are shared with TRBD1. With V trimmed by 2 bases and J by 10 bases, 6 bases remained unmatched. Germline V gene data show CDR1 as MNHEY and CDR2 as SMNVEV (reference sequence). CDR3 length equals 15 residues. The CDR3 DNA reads TGTGCCAGCAGTTTAAGACGACAGGGGGACTCACCCCTCCACTTT. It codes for CASSLRRQGDSPLHF.

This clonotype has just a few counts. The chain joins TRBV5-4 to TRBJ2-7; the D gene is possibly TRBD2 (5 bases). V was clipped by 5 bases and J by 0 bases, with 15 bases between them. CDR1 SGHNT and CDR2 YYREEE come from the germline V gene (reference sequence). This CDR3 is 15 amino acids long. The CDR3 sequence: CASSFGIPSSYEQYF. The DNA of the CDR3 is TGTGCCAGCAGTTTCGGGATCCCGAGCTCCTACGAGCAGTACTTC.

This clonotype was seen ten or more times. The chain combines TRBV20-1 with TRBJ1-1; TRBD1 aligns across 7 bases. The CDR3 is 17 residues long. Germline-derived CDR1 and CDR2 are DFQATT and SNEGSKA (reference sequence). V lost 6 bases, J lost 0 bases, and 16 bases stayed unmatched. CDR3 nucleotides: TGCAGTGCGGATCCTGGGACAGCTCGGAACATGAACACTGAAGCTTTCTTT. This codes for CSADPGTARNMNTEAFF.

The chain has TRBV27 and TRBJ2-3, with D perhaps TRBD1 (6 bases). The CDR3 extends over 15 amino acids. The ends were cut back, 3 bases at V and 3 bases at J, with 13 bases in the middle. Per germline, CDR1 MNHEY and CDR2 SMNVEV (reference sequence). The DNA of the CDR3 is TGTGCCAGCAGTTTGTCTGGGGGCCGGACAGATACGCAGTATTTT. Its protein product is CASSLSGGRTDTQYF.

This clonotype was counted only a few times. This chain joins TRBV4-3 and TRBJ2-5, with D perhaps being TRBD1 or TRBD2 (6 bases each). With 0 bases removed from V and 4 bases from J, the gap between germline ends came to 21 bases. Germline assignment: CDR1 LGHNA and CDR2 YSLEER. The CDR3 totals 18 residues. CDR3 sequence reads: CASSQERGAGDLAETQYF. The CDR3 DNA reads TGCGCCAGCAGCCAAGAAAGGGGGGCAGGGGATTTGGCAGAGACCCAGTACTTC.

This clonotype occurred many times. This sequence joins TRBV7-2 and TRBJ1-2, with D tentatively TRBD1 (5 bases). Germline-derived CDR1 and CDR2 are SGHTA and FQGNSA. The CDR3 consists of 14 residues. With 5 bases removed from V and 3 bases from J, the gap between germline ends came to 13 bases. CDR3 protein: CASSRGFSYYGYTF. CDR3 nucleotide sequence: TGTGCCAGCAGCCGGGGGTTCAGTTACTATGGCTACACCTTC. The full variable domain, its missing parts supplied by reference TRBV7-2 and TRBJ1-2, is GAGVSQSPSNKVTEKGKDVELRCDPISGHTALYWYRQSLGQGLEFLIYFQGNSAPDKSGLPSDRFSAERTGGSVSTLTIQRTQQEDSAVYLCASSRGFSYYGYTFGSGTRLTVV.

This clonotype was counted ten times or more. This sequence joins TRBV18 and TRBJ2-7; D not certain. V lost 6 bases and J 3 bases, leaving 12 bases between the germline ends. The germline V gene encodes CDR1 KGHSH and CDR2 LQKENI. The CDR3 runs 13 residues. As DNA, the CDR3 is TGTGCCAGCTCGCCTCAGAGCGACTACGAGCAGTACTTC. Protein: CASSPQSDYEQYF.

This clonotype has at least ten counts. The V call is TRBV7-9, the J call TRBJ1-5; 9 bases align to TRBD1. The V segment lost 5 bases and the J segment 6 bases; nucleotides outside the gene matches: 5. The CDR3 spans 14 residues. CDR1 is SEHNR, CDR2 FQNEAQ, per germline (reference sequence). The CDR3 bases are TGTGCCAGCAGCCGGGGACAGGGAATTCAGCCCCAGCATTTT. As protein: CASSRGQGIQPQHF.

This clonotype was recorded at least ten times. In nucleotides, the CDR3 is TGTGCCAGCAGGACTAGCGGGGAAGACACCGGGGAGCTGTTTTTT. Residues: CASRTSGEDTGELFF. The V call is TRBV6-2 or TRBV6-3, the J call TRBJ2-2; 11 bases are shared with TRBD2. The CDR3 consists of 15 residues. Germline V gene data show CDR1 as MNHEY and CDR2 as SVGEGT. The ends lost 6 bases at V and 3 bases at J; junction bases unmatched: 3.